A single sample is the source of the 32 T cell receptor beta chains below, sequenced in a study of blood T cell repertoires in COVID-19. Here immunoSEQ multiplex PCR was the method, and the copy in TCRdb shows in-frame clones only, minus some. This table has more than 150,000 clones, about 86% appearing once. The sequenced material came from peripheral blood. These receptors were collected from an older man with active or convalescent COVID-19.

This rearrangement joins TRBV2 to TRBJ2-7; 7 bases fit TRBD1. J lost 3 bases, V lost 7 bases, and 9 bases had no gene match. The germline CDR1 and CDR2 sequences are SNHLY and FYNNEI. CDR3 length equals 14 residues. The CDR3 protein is CASKRQGQSYEQYF. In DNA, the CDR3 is TGTGCCAGCAAACGTCAGGGACAGAGCTACGAGCAGTACTTC.

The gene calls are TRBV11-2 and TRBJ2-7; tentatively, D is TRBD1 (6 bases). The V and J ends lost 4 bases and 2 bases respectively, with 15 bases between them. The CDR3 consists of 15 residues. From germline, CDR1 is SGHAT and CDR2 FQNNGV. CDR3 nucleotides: TGTGCCAGCAGCTCTTACAGGGTAAAAGCCTACGAGCAGTACTTC. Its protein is CASSSYRVKAYEQYF.

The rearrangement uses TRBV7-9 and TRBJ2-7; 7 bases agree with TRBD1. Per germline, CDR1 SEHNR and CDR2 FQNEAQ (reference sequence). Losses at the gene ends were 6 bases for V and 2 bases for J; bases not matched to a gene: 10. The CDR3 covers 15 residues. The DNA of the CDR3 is TGTGCCAGCAGACGAGGGACAGAACTCACCTACGAGCAGTACTTC. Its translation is CASRRGTELTYEQYF.

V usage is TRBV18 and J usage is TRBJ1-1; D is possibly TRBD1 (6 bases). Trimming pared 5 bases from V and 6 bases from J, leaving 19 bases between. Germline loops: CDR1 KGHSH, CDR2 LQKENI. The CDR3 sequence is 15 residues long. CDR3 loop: CASSSVSLEGAEAFF. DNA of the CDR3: TGTGCCAGCTCATCCGTAAGTCTAGAGGGGGCTGAAGCTTTCTTT.

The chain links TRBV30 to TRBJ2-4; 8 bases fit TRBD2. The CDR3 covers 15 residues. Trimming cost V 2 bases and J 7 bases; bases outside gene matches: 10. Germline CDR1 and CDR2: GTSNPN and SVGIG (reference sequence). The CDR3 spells CAWSPGGGSWNIQYF. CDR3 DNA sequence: TGTGCCTGGAGTCCCGGGGGGGGCTCTTGGAACATTCAGTACTTC.

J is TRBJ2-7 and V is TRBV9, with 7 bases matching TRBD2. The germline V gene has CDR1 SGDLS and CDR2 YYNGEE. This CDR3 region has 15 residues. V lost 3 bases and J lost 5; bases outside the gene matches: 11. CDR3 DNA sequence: TGTGCCAGCAGCGCCCTTGGGGCGGGAGAAAACGAGCAGTACTTC. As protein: CASSALGAGENEQYF.

CDR3 protein: CASSSGTGYNEQFF. The CDR3 nucleotides read TGTGCCAGCAGCTCCGGGACAGGCTACAATGAGCAGTTCTTC. The chain joins TRBV11-2 to TRBJ2-1; TRBD1 agrees at 8 bases. The junction had 2 bases not matched to a gene; V was cut back by 4 bases and J by 3 bases. The CDR3 sequence is 14 residues long. The germline gives CDR1 SGHAT, CDR2 FQNNGV.

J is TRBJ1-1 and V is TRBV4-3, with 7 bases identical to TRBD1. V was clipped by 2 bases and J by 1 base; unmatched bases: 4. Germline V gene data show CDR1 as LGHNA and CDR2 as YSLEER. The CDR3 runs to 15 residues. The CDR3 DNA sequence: TGCGCCAGCAGCCAAACAGGGGCGCGGAACACTGAAGCTTTCTTT. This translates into CASSQTGARNTEAFF.

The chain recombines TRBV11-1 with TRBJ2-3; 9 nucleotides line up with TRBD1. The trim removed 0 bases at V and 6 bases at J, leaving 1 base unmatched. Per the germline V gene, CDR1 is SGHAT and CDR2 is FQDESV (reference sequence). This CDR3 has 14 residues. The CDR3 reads CASSLAQGADTQYF. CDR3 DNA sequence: TGTGCCAGCAGCTTAGCACAGGGGGCGGATACGCAGTATTTT.

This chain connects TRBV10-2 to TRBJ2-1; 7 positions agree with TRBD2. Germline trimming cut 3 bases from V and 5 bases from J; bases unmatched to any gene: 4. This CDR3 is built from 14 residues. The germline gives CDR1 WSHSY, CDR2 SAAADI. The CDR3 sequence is CASSDGLADNEQFF. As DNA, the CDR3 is TGCGCCAGCAGTGACGGGCTAGCGGACAATGAGCAGTTCTTC.

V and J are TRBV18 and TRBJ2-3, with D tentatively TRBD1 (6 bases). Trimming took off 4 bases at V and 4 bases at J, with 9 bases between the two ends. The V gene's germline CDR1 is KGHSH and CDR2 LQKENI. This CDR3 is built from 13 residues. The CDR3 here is CASSLRGSDTQYF. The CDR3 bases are TGTGCCAGCTCACTCAGGGGTTCAGATACGCAGTATTTT.

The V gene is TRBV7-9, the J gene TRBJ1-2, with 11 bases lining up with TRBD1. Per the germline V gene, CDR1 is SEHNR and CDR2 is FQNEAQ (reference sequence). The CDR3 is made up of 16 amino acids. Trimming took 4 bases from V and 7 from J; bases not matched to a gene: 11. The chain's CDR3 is CASSSRVGQGALGYTF. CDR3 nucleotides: TGTGCCAGCAGCTCTAGAGTTGGACAGGGGGCACTTGGCTACACCTTC.

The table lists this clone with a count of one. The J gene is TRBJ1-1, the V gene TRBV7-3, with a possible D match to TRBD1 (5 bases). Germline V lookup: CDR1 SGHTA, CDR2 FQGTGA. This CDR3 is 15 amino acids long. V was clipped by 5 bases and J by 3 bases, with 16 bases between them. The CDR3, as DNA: TGTGCCAGCAGCCTTAACGGAGGGGCAGACACTGAAGCTTTCTTT. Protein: CASSLNGGADTEAFF. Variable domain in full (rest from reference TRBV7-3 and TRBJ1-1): GAGVSQTPSNKVTEKGKYVELRCDPISGHTALYWYRQSLGQGPEFLIYFQGTGAADDSGLPNDRFFAVRPEGSVSTLKIQRTERGDSAVYLCASSLNGGADTEAFFGQGTRLTVV.

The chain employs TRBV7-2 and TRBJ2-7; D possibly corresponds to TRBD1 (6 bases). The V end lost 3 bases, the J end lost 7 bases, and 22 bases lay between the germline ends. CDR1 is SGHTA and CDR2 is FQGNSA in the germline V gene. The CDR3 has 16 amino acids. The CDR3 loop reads CASSFPGQRTPSEQYF. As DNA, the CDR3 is TGTGCCAGCAGCTTCCCCGGACAGAGGACCCCCAGTGAGCAGTACTTC.

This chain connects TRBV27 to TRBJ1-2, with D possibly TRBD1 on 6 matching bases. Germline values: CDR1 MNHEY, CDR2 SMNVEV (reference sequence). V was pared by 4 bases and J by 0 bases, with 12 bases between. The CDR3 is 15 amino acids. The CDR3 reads CASSSAGTSNYGYTF. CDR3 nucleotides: TGTGCCAGCAGTTCCGCCGGGACATCTAACTATGGCTACACCTTC.

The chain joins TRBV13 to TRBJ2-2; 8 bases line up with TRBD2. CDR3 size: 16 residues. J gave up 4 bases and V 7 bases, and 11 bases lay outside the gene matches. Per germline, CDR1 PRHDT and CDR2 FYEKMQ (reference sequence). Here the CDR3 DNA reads TGTGCCAGCACCCCAGCGGGTAGCGGGATCACCGGGGAGCTGTTTTTT. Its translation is CASTPAGSGITGELFF.

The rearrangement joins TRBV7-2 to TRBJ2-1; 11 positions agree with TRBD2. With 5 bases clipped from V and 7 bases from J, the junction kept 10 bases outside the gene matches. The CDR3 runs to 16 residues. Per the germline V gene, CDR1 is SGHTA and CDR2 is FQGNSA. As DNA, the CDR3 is TGTGCCAGCAGCCTGGGGTCGGGACTAGCGGCGAATGAGCAGTTCTTC. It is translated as CASSLGSGLAANEQFF.

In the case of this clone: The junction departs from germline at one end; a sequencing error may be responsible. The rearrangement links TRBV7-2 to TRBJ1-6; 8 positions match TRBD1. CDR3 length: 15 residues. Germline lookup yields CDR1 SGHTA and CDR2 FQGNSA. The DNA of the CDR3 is TGTGCCAGCAGCACTGGACAGGGTGGCTTTTCACTCCTCCACTTT. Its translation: CASSTGQGGFSLLHF.

The CDR3 reads CASSLVASGRNEQFF. In nucleotides, the CDR3 is TGTGCCAGCAGCTTAGTGGCTAGCGGGAGGAATGAGCAGTTCTTC. The V gene is TRBV7-9, the J gene TRBJ2-1; 11 nucleotides agree with TRBD2. CDR3 length equals 15 residues. Germline CDR1 and CDR2: SEHNR and FQNEAQ (reference sequence). With V trimmed by 1 base and J by 7 bases, 3 bases remained unmatched.

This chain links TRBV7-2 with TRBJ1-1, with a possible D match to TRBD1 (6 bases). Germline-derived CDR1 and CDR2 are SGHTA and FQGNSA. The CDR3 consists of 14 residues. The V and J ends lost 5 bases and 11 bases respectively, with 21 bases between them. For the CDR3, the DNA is TGTGCCAGCAGCCCCCCTTGGGGGGGGCGGGAGGCTTTCTTT. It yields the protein CASSPPWGGREAFF.

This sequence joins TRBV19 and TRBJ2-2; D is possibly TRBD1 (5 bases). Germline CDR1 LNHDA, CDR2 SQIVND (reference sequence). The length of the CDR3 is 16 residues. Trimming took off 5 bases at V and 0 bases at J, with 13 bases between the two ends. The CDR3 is CASSPTGHSNTGELFF. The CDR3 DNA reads TGTGCCAGTAGTCCAACCGGACACTCGAACACCGGGGAGCTGTTTTTT. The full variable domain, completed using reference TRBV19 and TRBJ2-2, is DGGITQSPKYLFRKEGQNVTLSCEQNLNHDAMYWYRQDPGQGLRLIYYSQIVNDFQKGDIAEGYSVSREKKESFPLTVTSAQKNPTAFYLCASSPTGHSNTGELFFGEGSRLTVL.

The CDR3 DNA follows: TGTGCCACCAGCCCCCGACAGGGGGGGAACACTGAAGCTTTCTTT. Translation: CATSPRQGGNTEAFF. The chain combines TRBV15 with TRBJ1-1; TRBD1 matches at 9 bases. This CDR3 is built from 15 residues. From germline, CDR1 is LNHNV and CDR2 YYDKDF (reference sequence). Losses at the gene ends were 5 bases for V and 1 base for J; bases not matched to a gene: 5.

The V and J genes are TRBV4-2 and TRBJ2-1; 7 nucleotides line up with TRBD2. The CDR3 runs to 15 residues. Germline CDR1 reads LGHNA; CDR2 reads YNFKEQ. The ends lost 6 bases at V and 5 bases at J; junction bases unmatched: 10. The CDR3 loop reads CASSPGGSGHNEQFF. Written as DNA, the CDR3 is TGTGCCAGCAGTCCGGGCGGGAGTGGCCACAATGAGCAGTTCTTC.

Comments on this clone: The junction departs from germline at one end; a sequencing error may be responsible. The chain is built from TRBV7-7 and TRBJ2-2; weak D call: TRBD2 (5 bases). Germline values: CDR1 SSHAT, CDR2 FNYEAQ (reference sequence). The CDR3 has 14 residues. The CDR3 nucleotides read TGTGCTAGCAGAACCGACTACCACACCGGGGAGCTGTTTTTT. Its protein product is CASRTDYHTGELFF.

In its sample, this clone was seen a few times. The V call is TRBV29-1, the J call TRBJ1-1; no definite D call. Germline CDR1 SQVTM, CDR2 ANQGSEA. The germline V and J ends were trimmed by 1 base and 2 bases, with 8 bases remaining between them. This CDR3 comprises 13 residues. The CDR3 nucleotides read TGCAGCGTTGAAGGACATACTAACACTGAAGCTTTCTTT. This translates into CSVEGHTNTEAFF.

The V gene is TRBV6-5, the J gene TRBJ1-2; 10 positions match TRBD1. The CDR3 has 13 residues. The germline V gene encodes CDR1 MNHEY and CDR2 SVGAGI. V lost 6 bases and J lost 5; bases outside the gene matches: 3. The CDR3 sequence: CASRRTGGYGYTF. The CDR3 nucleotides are TGTGCCAGCAGGCGGACAGGGGGGTATGGCTACACCTTC.

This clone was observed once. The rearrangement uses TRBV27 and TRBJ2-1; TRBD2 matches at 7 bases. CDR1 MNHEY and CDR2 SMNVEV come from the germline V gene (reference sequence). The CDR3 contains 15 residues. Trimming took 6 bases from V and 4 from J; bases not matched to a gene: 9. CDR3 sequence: CASRSAGARYNEQFF. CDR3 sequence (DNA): TGTGCCAGCAGATCCGCGGGAGCGAGGTACAATGAGCAGTTCTTC.

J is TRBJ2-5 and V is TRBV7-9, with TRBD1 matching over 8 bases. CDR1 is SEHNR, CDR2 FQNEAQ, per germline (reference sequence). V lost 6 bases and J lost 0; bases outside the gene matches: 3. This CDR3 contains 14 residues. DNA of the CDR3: TGTGCCAGCAGGGCGACAGGGGACCAAGAGACCCAGTACTTC. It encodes CASRATGDQETQYF. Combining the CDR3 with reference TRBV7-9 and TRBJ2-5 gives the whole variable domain DTGVSQNPRHKITKRGQNVTFRCDPISEHNRLYWYRQTLGQGPEFLTYFQNEAQLEKSRLLSDRFSAERPKGSFSTLEIQRTEQGDSAMYLCASRATGDQETQYFGPGTRLLVL.

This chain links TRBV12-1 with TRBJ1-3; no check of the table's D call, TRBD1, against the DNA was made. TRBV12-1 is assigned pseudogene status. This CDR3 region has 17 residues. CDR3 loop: CASSFVCGIDRGNTIYF. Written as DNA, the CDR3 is TGTGCCAGCAGCTTTGTGTGCGGAATCGACAGGGGAAACACCATATATTTT.

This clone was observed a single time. CDR3 DNA: TGTGCCAGCAGCTTGACTAGGACTAGCCCTTCCGATGAGCAGTTCTTC. Encoded protein: CASSLTRTSPSDEQFF. V gene TRBV7-8 combines with J gene TRBJ2-1; 8 positions agree with TRBD2. The J segment lost 8 bases and the V segment lost 3 bases, leaving 12 bases of the junction unmatched. Germline CDR1 SGHVS, CDR2 FQNEAQ. CDR3 length equals 16 residues.

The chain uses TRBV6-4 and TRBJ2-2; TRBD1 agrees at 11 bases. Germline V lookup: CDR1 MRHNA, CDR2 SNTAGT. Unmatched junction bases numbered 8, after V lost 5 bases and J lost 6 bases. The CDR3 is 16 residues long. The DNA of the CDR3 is TGTGCCAGCAGTCCTCGGACAGGGGGCGCGGCCGGGGAGCTGTTTTTT. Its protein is CASSPRTGGAAGELFF.

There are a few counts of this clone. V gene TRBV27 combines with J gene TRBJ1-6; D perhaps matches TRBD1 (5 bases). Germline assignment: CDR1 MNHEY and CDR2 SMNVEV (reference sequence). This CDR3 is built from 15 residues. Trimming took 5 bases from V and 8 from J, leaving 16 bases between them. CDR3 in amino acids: CASSPNGRGHSPLHF. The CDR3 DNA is TGTGCCAGCAGTCCCAATGGGAGGGGCCATTCACCCCTCCACTTT.